Presented here are 27 T cell receptor beta chains from one specimen sequenced in a study of blood T cells in healthy people across ages. Next came a second PCR, run for about 6 to 11 cycles, which used a sample-barcoded 5' primer along with a J-beta primer mix. From the 5' RACE reads, TCRdb called clonotypes with MiXCR, one entry per CDR3 protein. The sample includes approximately 1.5 million distinct CDR3 sequences, about 35% of them seen just once. Sequencing input: blood. The receptor set was obtained from a woman aged 25 to 39 in good health.

To note about this clonotype: One junction end does not reproduce the germline sequence, and a read error may be involved. The chain joins TRBV20-1 to TRBJ2-7; 7 positions match TRBD1. There are 17 residues in the CDR3. Per the germline V gene, CDR1 is DFQATT and CDR2 is SNEGSKA (reference sequence). CDR3 loop: CGARDTLLGTALMEQYF. CDR3 DNA: TGCGGTGCTAGAGATACCTTACTGGGGACAGCCCTAATGGAGCAGTACTTC.

The table lists this clonotype with a few counts. The genes are TRBV20-1 and TRBJ1-1; 7 positions match TRBD1. Germline V gene lookup returns CDR1 DFQATT and CDR2 SNEGSKA (reference sequence). The ends lost 3 bases at V and 12 bases at J; junction bases unmatched: 16. This CDR3 spans 14 amino acids. The CDR3 region is CSARSQGSGLSSFF. The CDR3 DNA reads as TGCAGTGCTAGGTCACAGGGGTCCGGGCTGTCGTCTTTCTTT.

In regard to this clonotype: This may stem from a read error, because a much larger clone lies one nucleotide away. The rearrangement joins TRBV29-1 to TRBJ1-2; possibly TRBD1 for D (6 bases). The germline CDR1 and CDR2 sequences are SQVTM and ANQGSEA. The CDR3 has 14 residues. The CDR3 coding sequence is TGCAGCGTTGCAACTGCCGGGACAAATTATGACTACACCTTC. Translated: CSVATAGTNYDYTF.

The chain couples TRBV6-5 to TRBJ2-3, with D unclear. Trimming removed 2 bases from V and 2 bases from J, with 8 bases in between. The CDR3 has 14 amino acids. Looked up from germline, CDR1 is MNHEY and CDR2 is SVGAGI. The CDR3, as DNA: TGTGCCAGCAGTTACGCCGGATTCACAGATACGCAGTATTTT. Amino acid sequence: CASSYAGFTDTQYF.

This clonotype appeared once. V is TRBV30 and J is TRBJ1-1; D might be TRBD1 (5 bases). CDR1 GTSNPN and CDR2 SVGIG come from the germline V gene (reference sequence). Trimming took 1 base from V and 0 from J, leaving 9 bases between them. The CDR3 totals 14 residues. The chain's CDR3 is CAWSAPGLNTEAFF. CDR3 DNA: TGTGCCTGGAGTGCGCCGGGGCTGAACACTGAAGCTTTCTTT.

This clonotype was found a few times. V is TRBV6-6 and J is TRBJ2-5, with 8 nucleotides matching TRBD2. After removal of 2 bases from V and 4 bases from J, the junction contained 12 bases not matched to a gene. The CDR3 length is 17 residues. Per germline, CDR1 MNHNY and CDR2 SVGAGI (reference sequence). CDR3: CASSYGVVAGGPETQYF. CDR3 bases: TGTGCCAGCAGTTACGGGGTCGTGGCGGGGGGCCCAGAGACCCAGTACTTC.

This clonotype appeared a few times. V is TRBV4-1 and J is TRBJ2-1; D is tentatively TRBD1 or TRBD2 (6 bases each). The length of the CDR3 is 17 residues. Germline values: CDR1 MGHRA, CDR2 YSYEKL. V lost 0 bases and J 1 base, leaving 13 bases between the germline ends. This chain's CDR3 is CASSQDRWGASYNEQFF. The CDR3 region has the DNA TGCGCCAGCAGCCAAGATCGTTGGGGGGCATCCTACAATGAGCAGTTCTTC.

This clonotype was counted a few times. The DNA of the CDR3 is TGTGCCAGCAGCCGGACCTTCCTAGGGGAGCAGTACTTC. Translating gives CASSRTFLGEQYF. V gene TRBV3-1 combines with J gene TRBJ2-7; no clear D. In germline, CDR1 is LGHDT, CDR2 YNNKEL (reference sequence). Trimming took 4 bases from V and 7 from J, leaving 14 bases between them. This CDR3 region has 13 residues.

The chain uses TRBV9 and TRBJ2-3; TRBD2 agrees at 12 bases. Germline CDR1 reads SGDLS; CDR2 reads YYNGEE. V lost 0 bases, J lost 10 bases, and 12 bases stayed unmatched. The CDR3 runs to 17 residues. CDR3 in amino acids: CASSVEPTSGRGGAQYF. The CDR3 nucleotides are TGTGCCAGCAGCGTAGAACCGACTAGCGGGAGAGGAGGTGCGCAGTATTTT.

This clonotype was recorded a few times. The chain joins TRBV14 to TRBJ1-1; 9 nucleotides agree with TRBD1. Germline lookup yields CDR1 SGHDN and CDR2 FVKESK. The junction had 3 bases not matched to a gene; V was cut back by 4 bases and J by 3 bases. This CDR3 region has 14 residues. The CDR3 sequence: CASSRRDRDTEAFF. CDR3 nucleotides: TGTGCCAGCAGCCGCCGGGACAGGGACACTGAAGCTTTCTTT.

This clonotype appeared many times. The chain couples TRBV20-1 to TRBJ1-2; D gene unclear. This CDR3 region has 12 residues. Trimming stripped 6 bases from V and 2 bases from J, with 10 bases between. Germline V CDR1 and CDR2: DFQATT, SNEGSKA (reference sequence). The CDR3: CSAPTGNYGYTF. The DNA for the CDR3 is TGCAGTGCACCGACTGGGAACTATGGCTACACCTTC.

This clonotype has a handful of counts. The chain couples TRBV20-1 to TRBJ2-7, with D possibly called TRBD1 or TRBD2 (5 bases each). In germline, CDR1 is DFQATT, CDR2 SNEGSKA (reference sequence). The CDR3 is 13 residues long. V gave up 1 base and J gave up 10 bases, with 17 bases separating them. The CDR3 DNA is TGCAGTGCTAGAGCCACAGGACTTCGTAACCAGTACTTC. Translation: CSARATGLRNQYF.

Notes on this clonotype: No conserved phenylalanine or tryptophan is present at the end of the CDR3, so a read error is the likely explanation. CDR3 loop: CSASLGDRPYEQYL. The CDR3 nucleotides are TGCAGTGCCTCCCTAGGGGACAGGCCGTACGAGCAGTACTTA. The gene calls are TRBV20-1 and TRBJ2-7; TRBD1 agrees at 8 bases. V shed 6 bases, J shed 4 bases, and the junction held 11 bases outside the gene matches. CDR1 DFQATT and CDR2 SNEGSKA come from the germline V gene (reference sequence). The CDR3 runs to 14 residues.

This clonotype was seen a handful of times. The chain joins TRBV20-1 to TRBJ2-1; 7 bases match TRBD1. CDR1 is DFQATT, CDR2 SNEGSKA, per germline (reference sequence). This CDR3 comprises 14 residues. J was trimmed by 8 bases and V by 0 bases; bases with no gene match: 7. Here the CDR3 DNA reads TGCAGTGCTAGAGATCGAGGGGGCTTTGATGAGCAGTTCTTC. Translation: CSARDRGGFDEQFF.

The genes are TRBV11-2 and TRBJ2-5, with D perhaps assigned TRBD1 or TRBD2 (5 bases each). This CDR3 comprises 16 residues. Per germline, CDR1 SGHAT and CDR2 FQNNGV. V shed 1 base and J shed 1 base, with 13 bases lying between them. For the CDR3, the DNA is TGTGCCAGCAGCTTAGGGACGGGACCCCGCCAAGAGACCCAGTACTTC. Translated, it gives CASSLGTGPRQETQYF.

A note on this clonotype: A much larger clone differs by one base, so this may be a read error. CDR3 sequence (DNA): TGCAGTGCTAGAGATAAGCTAGCAGGCTACGAGCAGTACTTC. Amino acids: CSARDKLAGYEQYF. The V call is TRBV20-1, the J call TRBJ2-7; D may be TRBD2 (5 bases). The V and J ends lost 0 bases and 3 bases respectively, with 12 bases between them. The CDR3 has 14 residues. CDR1 DFQATT and CDR2 SNEGSKA come from the germline V gene (reference sequence).

This clonotype has a handful of counts. The rearrangement joins TRBV7-8 to TRBJ1-1; TRBD1 matches at 8 bases. Germline V gene lookup returns CDR1 SGHVS and CDR2 FQNEAQ. V lost 6 bases and J lost 1; bases outside the gene matches: 10. The CDR3 is made up of 16 amino acids. In DNA form, the CDR3 reads TGTGCCAGCAGTTCTAGACAGGGGTCGAGGAACACTGAAGCTTTCTTT. Its translation is CASSSRQGSRNTEAFF.

The chain's CDR3 is CASSYCAGTEAFF. The CDR3 nucleotides read TGTGCCAGCAGTTACTGCGCAGGAACTGAAGCTTTCTTT. This sequence joins TRBV6-2 or TRBV6-3 and TRBJ1-1; D is unclear. The CDR3 totals 13 residues. Germline values: CDR1 MNHEY, CDR2 SVGEGT. V gave up 1 base and J gave up 5 bases, with 8 bases separating them.

As regards this clonotype: The junction and the germline gene differ at one end; a read error may be behind it. The chain joins TRBV6-1 to TRBJ1-1; a weak D match, TRBD1 (6 bases). This CDR3 comprises 14 residues. The germline gives CDR1 MNHNS, CDR2 SASEGT. CDR3: CAGSVGGPNTEAFF. As DNA, the CDR3 is TGTGCCGGCAGTGTTGGGGGCCCGAACACTGAAGCTTTCTTT.

V and J are TRBV20-1 and TRBJ2-5; TRBD2 matches 7 bases. The CDR3 runs 15 residues. J lost 5 bases, V lost 3 bases, and 12 bases had no gene match. The germline V gene has CDR1 DFQATT and CDR2 SNEGSKA (reference sequence). The CDR3 sequence: CSARTMGGRGETQYF. CDR3 DNA sequence: TGCAGTGCTAGGACCATGGGAGGGCGAGGGGAGACCCAGTACTTC.

This clonotype was detected a few times. The genes are TRBV4-1 and TRBJ1-4; D is possibly TRBD1 (5 bases). CDR1 and CDR2 from the germline V gene are MGHRA and YSYEKL. CDR3 length: 13 amino acids. With 3 bases removed from V and 8 bases from J, the gap between germline ends came to 10 bases. The CDR3 nucleotides are TGCGCCAGCAGCCAGCCGGGGGGGGAAAAACTGTTTTTT. Translation: CASSQPGGEKLFF.

This clonotype was counted only a few times. This sequence joins TRBV10-2 and TRBJ2-7; weak D call: TRBD2 (5 bases). The V gene lost 6 bases and the J gene lost 0 bases, with 18 bases spanning the gap. The germline V gene has CDR1 WSHSY and CDR2 SAAADI. This CDR3 comprises 16 residues. In DNA, the CDR3 is TGCGCCAGCAGCGCGTCATCGGACGGGAACTCCTACGAGCAGTACTTC. This codes for CASSASSDGNSYEQYF.

This chain uses TRBV2 with TRBJ2-1, with a weak D call TRBD2 (5 bases). V lost 4 bases, J lost 6 bases, and 13 bases lay in between. Germline CDR1 is SNHLY and CDR2 is FYNNEI. The CDR3 loop spans 14 amino acids. CDR3 bases: TGTGCCAGCAGTGTTCCGGGGTTAGGCAATGAGCAGTTCTTC. Translating it yields CASSVPGLGNEQFF. Full variable domain (remainder filled in from reference TRBV2 and TRBJ2-1): EPEVTQTPSHQVTQMGQEVILRCVPISNHLYFYWYRQILGQKVEFLVSFYNNEISEKSEIFDDQFSVERPDGSNFTLKIRSTKLEDSAMYFCASSVPGLGNEQFFGPGTRLTVL.

This clonotype was counted ten times or more. The rearrangement links TRBV5-1 to TRBJ1-6, with D uncertain. V lost 3 bases and J lost 8, with 9 bases in between. Germline loops: CDR1 SGHRS, CDR2 YFSETQ. This CDR3 is 13 amino acids long. CDR3 region: CASSSESDSPLHF. The CDR3, as DNA: TGCGCCAGCAGCTCTGAGAGCGATTCACCCCTCCACTTT.

The gene calls are TRBV5-1 and TRBJ2-7, with D perhaps TRBD2 (5 bases). The CDR3 runs 14 residues. CDR1 and CDR2 from the germline V gene are SGHRS and YFSETQ. The V end was cut by 5 bases, the J end by 2 bases, with 14 bases between. CDR3: CASSSEGSPYEQYF. The CDR3 nucleotides read TGCGCCAGCAGTTCGGAAGGGAGCCCCTACGAGCAGTACTTC.

Details on this clonotype: A much more abundant neighbour one base away suggests this may be a read error. CDR3 DNA sequence: TGCGTCAGCAGCCAAGGCGGGGGGAGGTCCTACGAGCAGTACTTC. Translating gives CVSSQGGGRSYEQYF. The chain carries TRBV4-1 and TRBJ2-5, with 8 bases lining up with TRBD2. The J call is doubtful: the DNA matches TRBJ2-7 better. CDR3 length: 15 residues. The germline V gene has CDR1 MGHRA and CDR2 YSYEKL.

This clonotype was observed a handful of times. The chain links TRBV29-1 to TRBJ1-5; D is uncertain. The V gene's germline CDR1 is SQVTM and CDR2 ANQGSEA. Trimming stripped 4 bases from V and 0 bases from J, with 7 bases between. CDR3 length: 13 amino acids. Written as DNA, the CDR3 is TGCAGCGTTGGAGGGCATAGCAATCAGCCCCAGCATTTT. Its translation: CSVGGHSNQPQHF.